This is a list of T cell receptor beta chains from one sample in a study of blood T cell repertoires in COVID-19. Generated by immunoSEQ multiplex PCR, the TCRdb table keeps only in-frame clones and is missing some. The sample includes about 87,000 clones, about 80% seen only once; the top ten take roughly 4.2%. Specimen: peripheral blood. The receptors shown here come from a woman aged 50 to 65 with acute or convalescent COVID-19. The CDR3 runs from the conserved cysteine through the conserved F or W. D genes are given only for firm matches. Size values are once, few and many counts, or a class for expanded clones, and some rows have none.

>NA|TRBV15|NA|TRBJ1-1
TGTGCCACCAAAGGGGATGGAGAGAGCACTGAAGCTTTCTTT
CATKGDGESTEAFF
>NA|TRBV16|NA|TRBJ1-5
TGTGCCAGCAGCCCCACAGGGTATAATCAGCCCCAGCATTTT
CASSPTGYNQPQHF
>TRBD2|TRBV13|NA|TRBJ2-2
TGTGCCAGCAGCTCGGGACTAGCGGGGGTTTACACCGGGGAGCTGTTTTTT
CASSSGLAGVYTGELFF
>NA|TRBV7-9|NA|TRBJ1-2
TGTGCCAGCAGCTCCCTTGGTGGGGGCAACTATGGCTACACCTTC
CASSSLGGGNYGYTF
>NA|TRBV24-1|NA|TRBJ2-2
TGTGCCACCAGTGATCCCACAAGGAACACCGGGGAGCTGTTTTTT
CATSDPTRNTGELFF
>TRBD1|TRBV7-9|NA|TRBJ1-6
TGTGCCAGCAGCTCTGGGACAGGATATAATTCACCCCTCCACTTT
CASSSGTGYNSPLHF
>TRBD1|TRBV12-3/TRBV12-4|few|TRBJ2-7
TGTGCCAGCAGTTCCGGGACAGGCTACGAGCAGTACTTC
CASSSGTGYEQYF
>TRBD1|TRBV28|NA|TRBJ2-7
TGTGCCAGCAGAGATACCGACAGGGCCGCTACCTACGAGCAGTACTTC
CASRDTDRAATYEQYF
>TRBD2|TRBV5-6|NA|TRBJ2-7
TGTGCCAGCAGCTTGGGAGCGGGGCCCTACGAGCAGTACTTC
CASSLGAGPYEQYF
>TRBD1|TRBV28|NA|TRBJ1-6
TGTGCCAGCAGTTCGACCCAGGGGGATAATTCACCCCTCCACTTT
CASSSTQGDNSPLHF
>TRBD1|TRBV5-1|NA|TRBJ2-2
TGCGCCAGCAGCACCGGGGACAGGGCCGGGGAGCTGTTTTTT
CASSTGDRAGELFF
>TRBD1|TRBV24-1|once|TRBJ1-2
TGTGCCACCAGTGCTGCCGGGACAGGGGTGGGCTACACCTTC
CATSAAGTGVGYTF
>NA|TRBV2|NA|TRBJ1-1
TGTGCCAGCAGCCGGGAGGTCATGAACACTGAAGCTTTCTTT
CASSREVMNTEAFF
>NA|TRBV21-1|NA|TRBJ1-5
TGTGCCAGCAGCAAACAAGGGGAAGGGGGCGAGAGCAATCAGCCCCAGCATTTT
CASSKQGEGGESNQPQHF
>TRBD2|TRBV14|NA|TRBJ2-1
TGTGCCAGCAGCCCGCTCCTCGGGACTAGCGGGGGGGCCCATGAGCAGTTCTTC
CASSPLLGTSGGAHEQFF
>NA|TRBV28|NA|TRBJ1-5
TGTGCCAGCAGTTTATTATCGGACAGTTGGAATCAGCCCCAGCATTTT
CASSLLSDSWNQPQHF
>NA|TRBV27|once|TRBJ1-2
TGTGCCAGCAGTTCGGGTGTCCTTGGGTATGGCTACACCTTC
CASSSGVLGYGYTF
>TRBD1|TRBV5-6|NA|TRBJ1-4
TGTGCCAGCAGCTTGTCCGAAGGGGGCTATAATGAAAAACTGTTTTTT
CASSLSEGGYNEKLFF
>TRBD2|TRBV7-9|NA|TRBJ2-3
TGTGCCAGCAGCTTAGAGCGGGGGCAGGATCGTACGCAGTATTTT
CASSLERGQDRTQYF
>NA|TRBV2|NA|TRBJ1-1
TGTGCCAGCAGTGAAGCACCGGCAGGATTCATGAACACTGAAGCTTTCTTT
CASSEAPAGFMNTEAFF